This TCR beta chain was sequenced for a study of human T cells and chemical hapten exposure (dated by TCRdb to the early 2020s). For the wider study: For sensitization, 2% DPC in acetone was applied to a roughly 2 cm by roughly 2 cm area of upper inner arm skin. Patch testing on the upper back used Finn chambers containing 0.01% DPC, with scoring done after 6 days according to International Contact Dermatitis Research Group standards. The libraries were sequenced as a pool, and the TCR yield per sample differed mostly because of small variations in library volumes within the pool. About 27 alopecia patients gave blood for TCR sequencing at one to four time points (pre-sensitization, 2, 6 and 24 weeks). Blood samples were taken from patients before sensitization (week 0) and then at 2, 6 and about 24 weeks after DPC sensitization. Peripheral blood TCR repertoire changes were tracked in vivo in alopecia patients during primary and secondary sensitization to the hapten diphenylcyclopropenone (DPC). Weekly therapeutic DPC doses were additionally applied to the scalp of patients throughout the approximately 23-week study period. Alopecia areata with under or over 50% scalp involvement, alopecia totalis and alopecia universalis were represented in the patient cohort, which was mostly female. The paper as a whole reports these results and caveats: Repeated subsampling changed both the strength of the expansion versus patch-test correlation and the threshold at which the correlation became significant. Compared with pre-sensitization or healthy control sets, expanded TCRs formed significantly more large CDR3 similarity clusters, which is consistent with antigen-driven responses. Alopecia, a presumed autoimmune disease, was present in all patients, so the immune response of the patients might differ from that of healthy individuals. Patch test score was positively correlated with the number of PT1 expanded TCRs, with significance at thresholds 8, 16 and 32 but not at 4. The number of TCRs above 1 in 1000 frequency did not change with DPC sensitization; there was no evidence of global repertoire structure alterations.

Library preparation employed RACE. Sequencing used a NextSeq 500. Library preparation attached unique molecular identifiers to individual cDNA molecules for quantitative, reproducible TCR counting. For every blood RNA sample, sequencing covered both the TCR alpha and TCR beta chains. In the paper's pipeline: A median of about 87,000 TCRs per sample was observed, with a range of about 23,224 to 700,000. The Decombinator software suite was used to annotate V, J and CDR3 in the TCR reads. For the PS versus PT1 abundance plots, all samples were subsampled to the same number of TCRs (28,000). TCRs were defined as expanded if absent before sensitization and observed at least eight times at the 2-week time point. Starting from the raw public reads, TCRdb applied fastp trimming at Q25, assembled clones with MiXCR and retained in-frame beta chains. Rows are unified per CDR3 protein, each entry keeping the most common DNA and genes. The V and J calls come from TCRdb's annotation, not from the publication. This sample is represented by 150,000 to 200,000 distinct CDR3 sequences; 14% of them were singletons. The ten biggest clones cover 1.7% of the sample.

V drops 3 bases and J drops 6 bases, leaving 15 bases in between. Reading the germline V gene gives CDR1 KGHSH and CDR2 LQKENI. Inclusive of the bounding cysteine and phenylalanine, the CDR3 is 16 residues long. This entry keeps only the CDR3 DNA: 48 bases, framed from base 1. This clonotype was observed at least ten times. The antigen it recognizes is unknown. No much larger clone exists at a distance of one base, and base qualities are not known. Reading the label with the study, this specimen's time point is: patch test 1, 2 weeks after DPC sensitization. Read against the paper, the sample's treatment or condition label means: therapeutic diphenylcyclopropenone sensitization with weekly scalp DPC. At every patch-test visit, the blood draw took place before the patch test was put on. To be eligible, patients had to be aged 18 to 70, diagnosed with alopecia and judged suitable for DPC therapy, while pregnant patients were excluded. Unfractionated whole blood was collected in Tempus Blood RNA tubes, and total RNA was extracted from that blood.

The sequence is built from TRBV18 and TRBJ1-6; perhaps TRBD1 is the D gene, with 5 bases matching. This clonotype was obtained from a woman between 25 and 40 years old with alopecia areata. Some clones in this sample may be carry-over from other donors' samples. The material was whole blood, obtained in connection with sensitization to the hapten diphenylcyclopropenone (DPC). The CDR3 has the sequence CASSPVRAGTNSPLHF. The bases read TGTGCCAGCTCACCCGTAAGGGCAGGGACTAATTCACCCCTCCACTTT.